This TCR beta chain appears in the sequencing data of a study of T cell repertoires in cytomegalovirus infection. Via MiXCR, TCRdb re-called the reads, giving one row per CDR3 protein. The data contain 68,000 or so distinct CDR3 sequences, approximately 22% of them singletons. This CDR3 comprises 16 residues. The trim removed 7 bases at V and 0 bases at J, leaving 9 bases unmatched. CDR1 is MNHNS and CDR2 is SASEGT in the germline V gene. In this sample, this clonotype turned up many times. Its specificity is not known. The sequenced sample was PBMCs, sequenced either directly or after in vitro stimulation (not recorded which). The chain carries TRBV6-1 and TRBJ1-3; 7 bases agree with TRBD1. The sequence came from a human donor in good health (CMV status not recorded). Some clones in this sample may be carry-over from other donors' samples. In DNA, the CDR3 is TGTGCCAGCAAAGACTCGGGACAGAGCTCTGGAAACACCATATATTTT. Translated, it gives CASKDSGQSSGNTIYF.